These T cell receptor beta chains were read from a single sample in a study of PD-1 blockade in classical Hodgkin lymphoma. Generated by immunoSEQ multiplex PCR, the TCRdb table keeps only in-frame clones and is missing some. In the table there are 23,000 or so clones, approximately 67% of which are singletons. Sequencing used peripheral blood mononuclear cells (PBMCs), obtained before the fourth cycle of nivolumab. The receptors here all came from a human donor with classical Hodgkin lymphoma. Both conserved end residues are part of each CDR3. A D gene is named only where the DNA matches it firmly. A row's size may be missing; if present it is once, few, many or a size class.

TRBV2	TRBJ1-2	-	-	CASSYDGDGYTF	TGTGCCAGCAGTTATGACGGAGATGGCTACACCTTC
TRBV7-2	TRBJ1-2	-	TRBD1	CASSSLGQVGGYTF	TGTGCCAGCAGTTCCCTGGGACAGGTCGGTGGCTACACCTTC
TRBV11-2	TRBJ2-2	-	-	CASSSDSTRRAGELFF	TGTGCCAGCAGCTCCGACTCCACTCGGAGGGCCGGGGAGCTGTTTTTT
TRBV27	TRBJ2-3	-	TRBD2	CASSALAGPRLSTDTQYF	TGTGCCAGCAGTGCACTAGCGGGGCCACGTCTTAGCACAGATACGCAGTATTTT
TRBV27	TRBJ1-1	-	-	CASSLKRGSRTEAFF	TGTGCCAGCAGTTTAAAGAGGGGCTCAAGGACTGAAGCTTTCTTT
TRBV28	TRBJ2-6	few	-	CASSVPNISGANVLTF	TGTGCCAGCAGTGTCCCAAATATCTCTGGGGCCAACGTCCTGACTTTC
TRBV6-6	TRBJ1-6	-	TRBD1	CASNLKGQRGNSPLHF	TGTGCCAGCAATCTCAAGGGACAGAGGGGTAATTCACCCCTCCACTTT
TRBV4-3	TRBJ1-1	-	-	CASSYRRETEAFF	TGCGCCAGCAGCTATAGGAGGGAAACTGAAGCTTTCTTT
TRBV4-1	TRBJ1-4	-	TRBD1	CASSPKASGTGGEKLFF	TGCGCCAGCAGCCCCAAGGCATCAGGGACAGGGGGTGAAAAACTGTTTTTT
TRBV7-2	TRBJ1-2	-	-	CASSLAPQTNYGYTF	TGTGCCAGCAGCTTAGCGCCCCAAACTAACTATGGCTACACCTTC
TRBV5-8	TRBJ1-2	-	-	CASSLSRGGYGYTF	TGTGCCAGCAGCTTGTCTCGGGGAGGGTATGGCTACACCTTC
TRBV9	TRBJ2-5	few	TRBD1	CASSGGTGRSETQYF	TGTGCCAGCAGCGGAGGGACAGGGCGCAGTGAGACCCAGTACTTC
TRBV4-3	TRBJ1-1	-	-	CASSQDGAISPEAFF	TGCGCCAGCAGCCAAGATGGTGCGATCAGCCCTGAAGCTTTCTTT
TRBV28	TRBJ2-7	few	TRBD1	CASSPSGTGIREQYF	TGTGCCAGCAGTCCGTCCGGGACAGGGATAAGGGAGCAGTACTTC
TRBV5-4	TRBJ1-2	-	-	CASSIYRPPYGYTF	TGTGCCAGCAGCATTTACAGGCCCCCCTATGGCTACACCTTC
TRBV2	TRBJ1-6	-	-	CASTLPVAGDSPLHF	TGTGCCAGCACCCTTCCGGTGGCAGGAGATTCACCCCTCCACTTT
TRBV4-1	TRBJ2-3	-	-	CASSQQGGQDTQYF	TGCGCCAGCAGCCAACAGGGGGGCCAAGATACGCAGTATTTT
TRBV5-1	TRBJ2-1	-	-	CASSLALGAPYNEQFF	TGCGCCAGCAGCTTGGCTCTCGGGGCTCCCTACAATGAGCAGTTCTTC
TRBV7-2	TRBJ2-1	-	-	CASSLARGTEQFF	TGTGCCAGCAGCTTAGCGCGGGGTACTGAGCAGTTCTTC
TRBV14	TRBJ1-6	-	-	CASSQKSGLNSPLHF	TGTGCCAGCAGCCAAAAAAGTGGTCTCAATTCACCCCTCCACTTT
TRBV19	TRBJ2-7	-	-	CASRKGAGGAYEQYF	TGTGCCAGTAGGAAGGGCGCCGGGGGCGCCTACGAGCAGTACTTC
TRBV7-3	TRBJ2-2	-	TRBD1	CASETGGTGELFF	TGTGCCAGCGAGACAGGGGGCACCGGGGAGCTGTTTTTT
TRBV5-1	TRBJ2-7	few	TRBD1	CASSRSTGDYEQYF	TGCGCCAGCAGCCGGTCGACAGGGGACTACGAGCAGTACTTC
TRBV9	TRBJ2-3	-	-	CASSRSTSTDTQYF	TGTGCCAGCAGCAGGTCCACCAGCACAGATACGCAGTATTTT
TRBV19	TRBJ1-5	-	TRBD1	CASSVFSGTGGRQPQHF	TGTGCCAGTAGTGTCTTCTCCGGGACAGGGGGCCGCCAGCCCCAGCATTTT
TRBV6-5	TRBJ1-2	-	-	CASSYVANYGYTF	TGTGCCAGCAGTTACGTCGCCAACTATGGCTACACCTTC
TRBV7-2	TRBJ1-2	-	-	CASSLSRGGYGYTF	TGTGCCAGCAGCTTGTCTCGGGGAGGGTATGGCTACACCTTC
TRBV29-1	TRBJ2-5	-	-	CSAGGETQYF	TGCAGCGCCGGAGGAGAGACCCAGTACTTC
TRBV7-9	TRBJ1-1	-	TRBD1	CASSQATGDTEAFF	TGTGCCAGCAGCCAAGCCACAGGGGACACTGAAGCTTTCTTT
TRBV28	TRBJ2-3	-	-	CASSSLATDTQYF	TGTGCCAGCAGTTCTCTAGCCACAGATACGCAGTATTTT
TRBV5-6	TRBJ2-3	-	-	CASSLVWSGGSVTQYF	TGTGCCAGCAGCTTGGTGTGGTCTGGGGGCAGCGTTACGCAGTATTTT
TRBV4-1	TRBJ2-1	-	-	CASSQFTGTYNEQFF	TGCGCCAGCAGCCAATTTACAGGAACCTACAATGAGCAGTTCTTC
TRBV28	TRBJ1-6	-	-	CASRPPVGSYNSPLHF	TGTGCGTCCCGCCCCCCCGTCGGCTCCTATAATTCACCCCTCCACTTT
TRBV6-5	TRBJ2-1	-	TRBD2	CASTVSGGYNEQFF	TGTGCCAGCACAGTTAGCGGGGGCTACAATGAGCAGTTCTTC
TRBV5-1	TRBJ2-7	-	-	CASSLVVSPYEQYF	TGCGCCAGCAGCTTGGTTGTCTCACCCTACGAGCAGTACTTC
TRBV19	TRBJ2-5	-	-	CASSISARSLQETQYF	TGTGCCAGTAGTATAAGCGCCCGAAGCCTCCAAGAGACCCAGTACTTC
TRBV5-4	TRBJ1-6	-	-	CASSPSGVRGVPNNSPLHF	TGTGCCAGCAGCCCATCGGGGGTGAGAGGGGTTCCTAATAATTCACCCCTCCACTTT
TRBV4-3	TRBJ2-7	-	-	CASSQSRWGETYEQYF	TGCGCCAGCAGCCAATCTCGATGGGGCGAGACCTACGAGCAGTACTTC
TRBV7-2	TRBJ2-1	once	TRBD1	CASSSGQGRPSYNEQFF	TGTGCCAGCAGCTCGGGACAGGGGCGTCCTTCTTACAATGAGCAGTTCTTC
TRBV6-1	TRBJ2-3	once	TRBD2	CASSVDYAGPGGDTQYF	TGTGCCAGCAGTGTAGACTATGCGGGGCCGGGAGGAGATACGCAGTATTTT
TRBV13	TRBJ1-2	-	TRBD1	CASSLGTGDYGYTF	TGTGCCAGCAGCTTAGGGACAGGGGACTATGGCTACACCTTC
TRBV11-2	TRBJ1-1	-	TRBD1	CASSQNLGQGPLNTEAFF	TGTGCCAGCAGCCAAAATTTGGGACAGGGGCCCCTGAACACTGAAGCTTTCTTT
TRBV27	TRBJ1-5	-	TRBD1	CARKELKQGQSNQPQHF	TGTGCCAGAAAAGAGCTTAAACAGGGACAGTCAAATCAGCCCCAGCATTTT
TRBV7-2	TRBJ1-2	few	-	CASSLGVGTYGYTF	TGTGCCAGCAGCTTAGGGGTGGGGACCTATGGCTACACCTTC
TRBV6-6	TRBJ2-2	-	-	CASSYHTGELFF	TGTGCCAGCAGTTACCACACCGGGGAGCTGTTTTTT
TRBV5-6	TRBJ2-3	-	-	CASNSWGLSSTDTQYF	TGTGCCAGCAATTCCTGGGGCTTGTCTAGCACAGATACGCAGTATTTT
TRBV5-6	TRBJ2-1	-	TRBD1	CASSFTGAYNEQFF	TGTGCCAGCAGCTTTACAGGGGCCTACAATGAGCAGTTCTTC
TRBV28	TRBJ2-5	-	TRBD1	CASRSPGQGRETQYF	TGTGCCAGCAGGTCACCGGGACAGGGGAGAGAGACCCAGTACTTC
TRBV6-5	TRBJ2-1	-	-	CASSLMADYNEQFF	TGTGCCAGCAGTCTAATGGCGGATTACAATGAGCAGTTCTTC
TRBV6-6	TRBJ2-7	once	-	CASSPTGPYEQYF	TGTGCCAGCAGTCCGACAGGCCCCTACGAGCAGTACTTC
TRBV6-5	TRBJ1-3	-	-	CASSFSWQGSGNTIYF	TGTGCCAGCAGTTTCTCGTGGCAGGGCTCTGGAAACACCATATATTTT
TRBV7-3	TRBJ2-2	-	TRBD2	CASSSGLNTGELFF	TGTGCCAGCAGCTCGGGACTAAACACCGGGGAGCTGTTTTTT
TRBV7-2	TRBJ1-2	medium-sized	-	CASSLTDDGYTF	TGTGCCAGCAGCTTGACCGACGATGGCTACACCTTC
TRBV28	TRBJ1-5	medium-sized	-	CASSLPRGPQHF	TGTGCCAGCAGTTTGCCCCGGGGCCCCCAGCATTTT
TRBV7-8	TRBJ2-3	-	-	CASSLAGSTDTQYF	TGTGCCAGCAGCTTAGCGGGTAGCACAGATACGCAGTATTTT
TRBV13	TRBJ2-6	many	TRBD2	CASSLGAGITSGANVLTF	TGTGCCAGCAGCTTAGGAGCGGGGATAACCTCTGGGGCCAACGTCCTGACTTTC
TRBV19	TRBJ1-5	-	-	CASSWGQNALANQPQHF	TGTGCCAGTAGTTGGGGGCAAAACGCTCTAGCCAATCAGCCCCAGCATTTT
TRBV15	TRBJ1-4	-	-	CATSRDAFNEKLFF	TGTGCCACCAGCAGAGATGCTTTCAATGAAAAACTGTTTTTT
TRBV28	TRBJ2-3	once	-	CASSTLAGYITDTQYF	TGTGCCAGCAGTACCCTGGCGGGGTACATCACAGATACGCAGTATTTT
TRBV28	TRBJ2-2	-	-	CASSAPPAYTGELFF	TGTGCCAGCAGCGCCCCTCCGGCCTACACCGGGGAGCTGTTTTTT